The entry below describes one T cell receptor beta chain. Its antigen is unknown. Exclusions: uncontrolled infection, other autoimmune disease, pregnancy, lactation. Germline-derived CDR1 and CDR2 are SGHTA and FQGNSA. V trimming: 4 bases; J trimming: 0 bases; junction bases outside the gene matches: 3. The CDR3 runs to 15 residues. The source of the sample is a study of T cells in Graves' hyperthyroidism and ophthalmopathy. General study results and limits: Most thyroid clonotypes that were expanded above 0.001 also turned up in blood.

Researchers took RNA transcripts and amplified the TCR beta CDR3 regions from them. The TCR CDR3 was amplified in a first-round RT-PCR using the HTBI primer set. TCRdb passed the multiplex PCR reads through MiXCR, listing each CDR3 protein once. The data show some 270,000 distinct CDR3 sequences, roughly 14% seen once. The clonotype comes from a woman in her thirties with Graves' hyperthyroidism that later progressed to Graves' ophthalmopathy. V and J are TRBV7-2 and TRBJ1-3, with 7 bases aligning to TRBD1. Sequenced sample: blood. DNA for the CDR3: TGTGCCAGCAGCTGGGACAGCCACTCTGGAAACACCATATATTTT. It yields the protein CASSWDSHSGNTIYF.